This T cell receptor beta chain was profiled in a study of blood T cell repertoires in COVID-19. This clone was counted a single time. Using immunoSEQ multiplex PCR, the repertoire was profiled, and TCRdb retains in-frame clones only, with some absent. This table holds roughly 340,000 clones, over 70% found once. CDR3 size: 14 residues. Trimming took off 8 bases at V and 5 bases at J, with 18 bases between the two ends. Germline CDR1 MNHEY, CDR2 SMNVEV (reference sequence). This receptor was taken from a woman between 45 and 65 years old with COVID-19, enrolled during active disease. The J gene is TRBJ1-1, the V gene TRBV27, with a weak D call TRBD1 (6 bases). The sample taken for sequencing was peripheral blood. As DNA, the CDR3 is TGTGCCAGCCGTAGGGGGGGGGCTGGTACTGAAGCTTTCTTT. Its translation is CASRRGGAGTEAFF.